The 30 T cell receptor beta chains in this list originate from one sample, sequenced in a study of blood T cell repertoires in COVID-19. TCRdb keeps only in-frame clones here, not all; method: immunoSEQ multiplex PCR. The sample includes 400,000 to 550,000 clones, nearly 90% of them seen just once. The sequenced sample consisted of PBMCs or T cells enriched from blood (not recorded which). Receptor source: a young woman with acute COVID-19.

The chain is built from TRBV7-9 and TRBJ2-7; 12 bases align to TRBD1. V lost 5 bases to trimming and J lost 4 bases; unmatched junction nucleotides: 15. The length of the CDR3 is 18 residues. CDR1 and CDR2 (germline): SEHNR, FQNEAQ (reference sequence). DNA for the CDR3: TGTGCCAGCAGCCTTAGCCAAGGGACAGGGGGCAATAGGTACGAGCAGTACTTC. This translates into CASSLSQGTGGNRYEQYF.

This chain connects TRBV2 to TRBJ2-2, with TRBD1 matching over 9 bases. Trimming took 6 bases from V and 4 from J; bases not matched to a gene: 6. Germline V lookup: CDR1 SNHLY, CDR2 FYNNEI. This CDR3 is built from 15 residues. CDR3 sequence: CASRAGTGFTGELFF. CDR3 sequence (DNA): TGTGCCAGCAGGGCCGGGACAGGGTTCACCGGGGAGCTGTTTTTT. The full variable domain, in which reference TRBV2 and TRBJ2-2 provide the parts outside the CDR3, is EPEVTQTPSHQVTQMGQEVILRCVPISNHLYFYWYRQILGQKVEFLVSFYNNEISEKSEIFDDQFSVERPDGSNFTLKIRSTKLEDSAMYFCASRAGTGFTGELFFGEGSRLTVL.

The J gene is TRBJ1-5, the V gene TRBV28, with D unclear. V gave up 7 bases and J gave up 4 bases, with 17 bases separating them. Germline V CDR1 and CDR2: MDHEN, SYDVKM. This CDR3 region has 15 residues. The CDR3 DNA is TGTGCCAGCATTCTTCAAGGGAGGGAGAATCAGCCCCAGCATTTT. It encodes CASILQGRENQPQHF.

The V gene is TRBV4-1, the J gene TRBJ1-6; tentatively, D is TRBD1 (5 bases). The CDR3 length is 18 residues. CDR1 is MGHRA and CDR2 is YSYEKL in the germline V gene. Trimming removed 1 base from V and 1 base from J, with 14 bases in between. For the CDR3, the DNA is TGCGCCAGCAGCCAAGTAATCCAGGGTTGGTCCTATAATTCACCCCTCCACTTT. Encoded protein: CASSQVIQGWSYNSPLHF.

The CDR3 nucleotides are TGCGCCAGCAGCCAAGTTGCCGGGAGCAATGAGCAGTTCTTC. This gives the protein CASSQVAGSNEQFF. The genes are TRBV4-3 and TRBJ2-1; weak D call: TRBD2 (6 bases). The CDR3 is 14 residues long. The V end lost 1 base, the J end lost 6 bases, and 10 bases lay between the germline ends. Germline loops: CDR1 LGHNA, CDR2 YSLEER.

This chain links TRBV5-1 with TRBJ2-1; 12 nucleotides agree with TRBD2. This CDR3 comprises 20 residues. In germline, CDR1 is SGHRS, CDR2 YFSETQ. V lost 4 bases, J lost 0 bases, and 14 bases stayed unmatched. The DNA for the CDR3 is TGCGCCAGCAGCATGTTCTTTGGGACTAGCGGGCGAAGCTCCTACAATGAGCAGTTCTTC. It yields the protein CASSMFFGTSGRSSYNEQFF.

V and J are TRBV28 and TRBJ1-6; D is possibly TRBD1 (5 bases). Trimming pared 9 bases from V and 2 bases from J, leaving 11 bases between. The CDR3 has 14 residues. CDR1 MDHEN and CDR2 SYDVKM come from the germline V gene. The CDR3 protein is CASGGDPYNSPLHF. The CDR3 DNA reads as TGTGCCAGTGGAGGGGACCCCTATAATTCACCCCTCCACTTT.

This clone was found once. The chain couples TRBV6-2 or TRBV6-3 to TRBJ2-7; no firm D call. There are 14 residues in the CDR3. CDR1 is MNHEY and CDR2 is SVGEGT in the germline V gene. Deletions cut 0 bases from V and 3 bases from J, with 9 bases between. This CDR3 reads CASSYSAILYEQYF. In DNA form, the CDR3 reads TGTGCCAGCAGTTACTCCGCTATTCTCTACGAGCAGTACTTC.

The chain has TRBV18 and TRBJ2-5; 7 bases fit TRBD1. J lost 0 bases, V lost 2 bases, and 0 bases had no gene match. Germline V gene lookup returns CDR1 KGHSH and CDR2 LQKENI. This CDR3 contains 14 residues. The CDR3 reads CASSPGTDQETQYF. Here the CDR3 DNA reads TGTGCCAGCTCACCAGGGACAGACCAAGAGACCCAGTACTTC.

This sequence joins TRBV5-8 and TRBJ1-6, with D possibly matching TRBD1 (5 bases). Germline V gives CDR1 SGHTS, CDR2 YDEGEE. Trimming cost V 4 bases and J 7 bases, with 12 bases left between them. The CDR3 runs to 14 residues. The CDR3 nucleotides read TGTGCCAGCAGCCCTGACAGCCTAAATTCACCCCTCCACTTT. Amino acids: CASSPDSLNSPLHF.

CDR3 protein: CASSQGVRSYEQYF. CDR3 DNA sequence: TGTGCCAGCAGCCAAGGGGTTCGGTCCTACGAGCAGTACTTC. The V and J genes are TRBV5-6 and TRBJ2-7; weak D call: TRBD1 (5 bases). Trimming removed 4 bases from V and 1 base from J, with 12 bases in between. The germline V gene encodes CDR1 SGHDT and CDR2 YYEEEE. The CDR3 totals 14 residues.

The chain has TRBV9 and TRBJ1-1, with 7 nucleotides matching TRBD1. V dropped 3 bases and J dropped 3; count of bases not matched to a gene: 8. Germline V gene sequence: CDR1 SGDLS, CDR2 YYNGEE. The CDR3 contains 15 residues. The CDR3 bases are TGTGCCAGCAGCGGAAACAGGGGATTAGACACTGAAGCTTTCTTT. This gives the protein CASSGNRGLDTEAFF.

The V call is TRBV29-1, the J call TRBJ2-3, with D possibly being TRBD1 (6 bases). The V gene's germline CDR1 is SQVTM and CDR2 ANQGSEA. The CDR3 has 14 residues. The V end was cut by 4 bases, the J end by 3 bases, with 14 bases between. The CDR3 bases are TGCAGCGTTGGGCTAGTGGGGGCTACAGATACGCAGTATTTT. Protein sequence: CSVGLVGATDTQYF.

The V gene is TRBV3-1 (or the pseudogene TRBV3-2), the J gene TRBJ1-2; D gene ambiguous. This CDR3 has 13 residues. V gave up 1 base and J gave up 5 bases, with 8 bases separating them. Germline loops: CDR1 LGHDT, CDR2 YNNKEL (reference sequence). The CDR3 region has the DNA TGTGCCAGCAGCCAAGGAAACTTTTATGGCTACACCTTC. This codes for CASSQGNFYGYTF.

J is TRBJ2-7 and V is TRBV7-8, with D tentatively TRBD1 (7 bases). Germline V gene data show CDR1 as SGHVS and CDR2 as FQNEAQ. Deletions cut 3 bases from V and 1 base from J, with 13 bases between. This CDR3 has 15 amino acids. The CDR3 spells CASSFSTGTSYEQYF. CDR3 nucleotides: TGTGCCAGCAGCTTTTCGACAGGGACTTCCTACGAGCAGTACTTC.

V and J are TRBV11-3 and TRBJ2-3; a weak D match, TRBD2 (6 bases). From germline, CDR1 is SGHNT and CDR2 YENEEA. Trimming removed 4 bases at V and 4 bases at J, with 12 bases between. This CDR3 has 14 residues. The DNA of the CDR3 is TGTGCCAGCAGCTCCGGGAGCACCGCAGATACGCAGTATTTT. Translation gives CASSSGSTADTQYF.

V gene TRBV3-1 (or the pseudogene TRBV3-2) combines with J gene TRBJ1-4; D uncertain. The ends were cut back, 0 bases at V and 7 bases at J, with 15 bases in the middle. The CDR3 contains 16 residues. CDR1 LGHDT and CDR2 YNNKEL come from the germline V gene (reference sequence). The CDR3 DNA reads TGTGCCAGCAGCCAAGATCCCGGCGGGTTTGGTGAAAAACTGTTTTTT. This codes for CASSQDPGGFGEKLFF.

The chain is built from TRBV10-3 and TRBJ2-5, with TRBD2 as a possible D gene (5 bases). Germline CDR1 ENHRY, CDR2 SYGVKD. Trimming pared 2 bases from V and 2 bases from J, leaving 6 bases between. The CDR3 consists of 13 residues. The CDR3: CAISETGQETQYF. CDR3 sequence (DNA): TGTGCCATCAGTGAGACGGGACAAGAGACCCAGTACTTC.

The gene calls are TRBV5-5 and TRBJ1-2; 9 nucleotides match TRBD1. The CDR3 has 15 amino acids. With 0 bases clipped from V and 1 base from J, the junction kept 1 base outside the gene matches. Per germline, CDR1 SGHKS and CDR2 YYEKEE (reference sequence). CDR3 loop: CASSLAGQGNYGYTF. The CDR3 coding sequence is TGTGCCAGCAGCTTGGCGGGACAGGGTAACTATGGCTACACCTTC.

This clone was recorded once. The CDR3, as DNA: TGTGCCAGCAGTCCAGGACAGGGCTACACTGAAGCTTTCTTT. This codes for CASSPGQGYTEAFF. This sequence joins TRBV6-2 or TRBV6-3 and TRBJ1-1, with 8 bases that match TRBD1. Germline-derived CDR1 and CDR2 are MNHEY and SVGEGT. This CDR3 is 14 amino acids long. Trimming removed 5 bases from V and 3 bases from J; junction bases left unmatched: 5.

The V gene is TRBV11-2, the J gene TRBJ2-2, with 10 bases identical to TRBD2. The length of the CDR3 is 19 residues. V was clipped by 4 bases and J by 4 bases; unmatched bases: 15. Germline V CDR1 and CDR2: SGHAT, FQNNGV. The CDR3: CASSSTGGPSGGRTGELFF. The CDR3 coding sequence is TGTGCCAGCAGCTCCACGGGGGGTCCTAGCGGGGGTCGCACCGGGGAGCTGTTTTTT.

V usage is TRBV7-3 and J usage is TRBJ1-6, with D maybe TRBD1 (5 bases). The V gene lost 0 bases and the J gene lost 13 bases, with 10 bases spanning the gap. Germline CDR1 reads SGHTA; CDR2 reads FQGTGA. The CDR3 contains 13 residues. The CDR3 bases are TGTGCCAGCAGCTTAACTAAGGGGATGCCCCTCCACTTT. This encodes CASSLTKGMPLHF.

This chain connects TRBV2 to TRBJ2-3; TRBD1 might be the D (6 bases). The CDR3 is 15 residues long. V gave up 3 bases and J gave up 2 bases, with 12 bases separating them. The germline V gene has CDR1 SNHLY and CDR2 FYNNEI. The CDR3 reads CASSDQGSYTDTQYF. CDR3 in DNA: TGTGCCAGCAGTGACCAGGGGAGCTACACAGATACGCAGTATTTT.

The chain uses TRBV2 and TRBJ1-3; tentatively, D is TRBD1 (6 bases). This CDR3 comprises 14 residues. The V end was cut by 3 bases, the J end by 6 bases, with 12 bases between. Germline-derived CDR1 and CDR2 are SNHLY and FYNNEI. The CDR3 reads CASSDPAGENTIYF. The CDR3 DNA reads TGTGCCAGCAGTGATCCGGCAGGGGAAAACACCATATATTTT. The full variable domain, with the rest looked up from reference TRBV2 and TRBJ1-3, is EPEVTQTPSHQVTQMGQEVILRCVPISNHLYFYWYRQILGQKVEFLVSFYNNEISEKSEIFDDQFSVERPDGSNFTLKIRSTKLEDSAMYFCASSDPAGENTIYFGEGSWLTVV.

The chain combines TRBV10-3 with TRBJ1-1, with 10 bases fitting TRBD1. V shed 3 bases and J 3 bases; nucleotides not matched to a gene: 4. Germline V gives CDR1 ENHRY, CDR2 SYGVKD. The CDR3 has 15 residues. The CDR3 here is CAISDPGQGDTEAFF. CDR3 bases: TGTGCCATCAGTGATCCCGGACAGGGGGACACTGAAGCTTTCTTT.

The chain recombines TRBV7-6 with TRBJ1-6; D gene unclear. The germline V gene encodes CDR1 SGHVS and CDR2 FNYEAQ. The CDR3 runs 14 residues. Deletions cut 1 base from V and 3 bases from J, with 4 bases between. CDR3 amino acids: CASSLDSYNSPLHF. DNA for the CDR3: TGTGCCAGCAGCTTAGACAGCTATAATTCACCCCTCCACTTT.

The rearrangement joins TRBV27 to TRBJ1-2, with a weak D call TRBD1 (5 bases). CDR1 is MNHEY and CDR2 is SMNVEV in the germline V gene (reference sequence). This CDR3 region has 15 residues. V dropped 6 bases and J dropped 2 bases, with 16 bases sitting between them. CDR3 DNA sequence: TGTGCCAGCAGACGACTAGGGACGGACAACTATGGCTACACCTTC. This encodes CASRRLGTDNYGYTF.

To note about this clone: Distinct nucleotide sequences in the sample also encode this CDR3. The V and J genes are TRBV19 and TRBJ1-1; 7 nucleotides line up with TRBD1. Germline CDR1 LNHDA, CDR2 SQIVND (reference sequence). J was trimmed by 6 bases and V by 6 bases; bases with no gene match: 1. The CDR3 contains 11 residues. Here the CDR3 reads CASRQGSEAFF. For the CDR3, the DNA is TGTGCCAGTAGACAGGGGTCTGAAGCTTTCTTT.

The J gene is TRBJ1-4, the V gene TRBV4-3; the D gene is possibly TRBD1 (6 bases). Germline V gene sequence: CDR1 LGHNA, CDR2 YSLEER. Between the trimmed V and J ends, which lost 4 bases and 3 bases, there was a span of 15 bases. The CDR3 length is 16 residues. The CDR3 DNA reads TGCGCCAGCAGCCGGCGGCGGGGGGCAGCTAATGAAAAACTGTTTTTT. Translation: CASSRRRGAANEKLFF.

This clone was counted between two and nine times. The V and J genes are TRBV27 and TRBJ1-2; D is undetermined. Trimming shortened V by 5 bases and J by 5 bases, and 21 bases separated the two germline ends. Germline V lookup: CDR1 MNHEY, CDR2 SMNVEV (reference sequence). CDR3 length: 16 amino acids. The CDR3 loop reads CASSPREALLIYGYTF. The CDR3, as DNA: TGTGCCAGCAGTCCACGGGAAGCCCTACTAATATATGGCTACACCTTC.